This T cell receptor beta chain was found in a study of OX40 agonist ivuxolimab in advanced cancers. Study findings and constraints: Patients who responded partially at 0.1-3.0 mg/kg showed clonal expansion ranking among the lowest.

Between the trimmed V and J ends, which lost 0 bases and 4 bases, there was a span of 7 bases. The CDR3 has 15 residues. Per germline, CDR1 SGHAT and CDR2 FQNNGV. This table comes from immunoSEQ multiplex PCR, and its TCRdb copy is limited to in-frame clones, with some not included. Of roughly 60,000 clones listed, 70% to 90% are singletons. Comments on this clone: Its antigen is undetermined.

This clonotype originated in an adult with an advanced solid tumor such as melanoma, head and neck, liver or kidney cancer. The chain employs TRBV11-2 and TRBJ2-6, with D unresolved. Specimen: CD4+ or CD8+ T cells sorted from blood, collected in a trial of the OX40 agonist ivuxolimab. CDR3 DNA sequence: TGTGCCAGCAGCTTAGAAGGGTCCGGGGCCAACGTCCTGACTTTC. This translates into CASSLEGSGANVLTF.